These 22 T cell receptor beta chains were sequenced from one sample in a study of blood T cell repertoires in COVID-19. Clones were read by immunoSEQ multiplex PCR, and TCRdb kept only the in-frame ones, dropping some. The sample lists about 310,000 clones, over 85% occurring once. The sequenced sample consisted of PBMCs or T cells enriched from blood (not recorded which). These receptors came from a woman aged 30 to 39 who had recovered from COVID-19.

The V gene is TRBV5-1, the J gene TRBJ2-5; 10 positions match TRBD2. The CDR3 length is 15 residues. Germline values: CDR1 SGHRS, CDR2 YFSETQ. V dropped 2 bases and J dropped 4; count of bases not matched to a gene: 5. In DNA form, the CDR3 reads TGCGCCAGCAGCTTAATAGCGGGAGGTTTAGAGACCCAGTACTTC. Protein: CASSLIAGGLETQYF.

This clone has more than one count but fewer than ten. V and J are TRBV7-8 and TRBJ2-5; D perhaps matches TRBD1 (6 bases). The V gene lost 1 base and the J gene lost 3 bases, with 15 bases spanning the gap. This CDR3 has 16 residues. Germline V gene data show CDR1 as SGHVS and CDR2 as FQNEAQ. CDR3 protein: CASSLVHRTAEETQYF. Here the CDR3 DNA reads TGTGCCAGCAGCTTAGTTCATCGGACAGCGGAAGAGACCCAGTACTTC.

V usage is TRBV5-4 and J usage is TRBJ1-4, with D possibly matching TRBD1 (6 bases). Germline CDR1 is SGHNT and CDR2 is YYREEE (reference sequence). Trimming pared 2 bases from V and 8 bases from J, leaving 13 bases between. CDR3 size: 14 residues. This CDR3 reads CASSLGQGNEKLFF. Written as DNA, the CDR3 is TGTGCCAGCAGCTTAGGCCAGGGGAACGAAAAACTGTTTTTT.

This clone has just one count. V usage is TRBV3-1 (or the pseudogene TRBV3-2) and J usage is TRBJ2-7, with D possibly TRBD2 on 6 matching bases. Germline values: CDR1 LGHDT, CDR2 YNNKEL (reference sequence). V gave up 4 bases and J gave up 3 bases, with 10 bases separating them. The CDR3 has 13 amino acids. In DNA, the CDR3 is TGTGCCAGCAGCCTAGCGGAAGGCTACGAGCAGTACTTC. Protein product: CASSLAEGYEQYF.

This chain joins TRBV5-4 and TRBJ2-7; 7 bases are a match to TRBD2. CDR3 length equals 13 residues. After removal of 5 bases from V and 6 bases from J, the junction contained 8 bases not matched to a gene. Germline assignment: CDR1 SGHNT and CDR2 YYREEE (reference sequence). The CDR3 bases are TGTGCCAGCAGGATTGCGGGAGTCTCCGAGCAGTACTTC. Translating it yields CASRIAGVSEQYF.

CDR3: CASSLQYNEQFF. In nucleotides, the CDR3 is TGTGCCAGCAGCTTACAGTACAATGAGCAGTTCTTC. The chain recombines TRBV11-3 with TRBJ2-1; the D is unclear. Germline V gene sequence: CDR1 SGHNT, CDR2 YENEEA. Trimming shortened V by 2 bases and J by 4 bases, and 3 bases separated the two germline ends. The CDR3 length is 12 residues.

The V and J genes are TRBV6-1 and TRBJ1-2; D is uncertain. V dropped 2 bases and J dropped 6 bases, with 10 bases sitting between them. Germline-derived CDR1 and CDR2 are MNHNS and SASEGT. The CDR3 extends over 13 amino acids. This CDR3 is CASSEYKEDGYTF. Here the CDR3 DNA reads TGTGCCAGCAGTGAATACAAAGAGGATGGCTACACCTTC.

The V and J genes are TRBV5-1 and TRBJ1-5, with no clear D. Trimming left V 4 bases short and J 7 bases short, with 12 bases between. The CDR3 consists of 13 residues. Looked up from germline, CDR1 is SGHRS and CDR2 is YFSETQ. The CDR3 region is CASSREPGQPQHF. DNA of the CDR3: TGCGCCAGCAGCCGTGAGCCCGGGCAGCCCCAGCATTTT.

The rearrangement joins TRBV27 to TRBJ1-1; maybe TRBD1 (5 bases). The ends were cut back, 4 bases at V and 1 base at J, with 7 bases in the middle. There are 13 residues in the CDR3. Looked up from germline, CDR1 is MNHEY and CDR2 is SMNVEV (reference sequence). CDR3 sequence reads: CASSSTENTEAFF. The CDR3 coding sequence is TGTGCCAGCAGTTCGACAGAGAACACTGAAGCTTTCTTT.

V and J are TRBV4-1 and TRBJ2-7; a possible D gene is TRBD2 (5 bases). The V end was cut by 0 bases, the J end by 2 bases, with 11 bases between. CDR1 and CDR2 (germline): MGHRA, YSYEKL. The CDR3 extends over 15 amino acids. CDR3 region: CASSQDRQTTYEQYF. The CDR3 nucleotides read TGCGCCAGCAGCCAAGATCGGCAGACTACCTACGAGCAGTACTTC.

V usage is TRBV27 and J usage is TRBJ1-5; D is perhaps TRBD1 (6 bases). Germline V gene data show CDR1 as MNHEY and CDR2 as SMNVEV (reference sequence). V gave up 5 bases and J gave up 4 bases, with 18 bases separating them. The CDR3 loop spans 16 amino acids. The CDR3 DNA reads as TGTGCCAGCAGTCCATATATAGGACAGAATAATCAGCCCCAGCATTTT. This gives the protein CASSPYIGQNNQPQHF.

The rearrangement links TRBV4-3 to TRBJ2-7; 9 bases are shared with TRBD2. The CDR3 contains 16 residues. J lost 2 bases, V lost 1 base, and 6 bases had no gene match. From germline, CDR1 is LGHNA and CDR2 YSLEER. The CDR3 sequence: CASSQVVAGVPYEQYF. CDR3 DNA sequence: TGCGCCAGCAGCCAAGTGGTAGCGGGAGTACCCTACGAGCAGTACTTC.

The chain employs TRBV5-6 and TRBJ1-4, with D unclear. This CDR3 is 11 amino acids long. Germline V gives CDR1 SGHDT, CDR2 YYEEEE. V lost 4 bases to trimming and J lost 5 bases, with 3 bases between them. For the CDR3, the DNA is TGTGCCAGCAGCGAGAATGAAAAACTGTTTTTT. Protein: CASSENEKLFF.

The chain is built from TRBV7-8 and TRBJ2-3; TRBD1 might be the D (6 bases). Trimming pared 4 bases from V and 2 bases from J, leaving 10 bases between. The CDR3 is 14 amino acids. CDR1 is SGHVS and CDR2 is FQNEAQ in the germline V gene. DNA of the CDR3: TGTGCCAGCAGCTACGGACAGACCACAGATACGCAGTATTTT. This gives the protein CASSYGQTTDTQYF. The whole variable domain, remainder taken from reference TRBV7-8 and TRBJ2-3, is GAGVSQSPRYKVAKRGQDVALRCDPISGHVSLFWYQQALGQGPEFLTYFQNEAQLDKSGLPSDRFFAERPEGSVSTLKIQRTQQEDSAVYLCASSYGQTTDTQYFGPGTRLTVL.

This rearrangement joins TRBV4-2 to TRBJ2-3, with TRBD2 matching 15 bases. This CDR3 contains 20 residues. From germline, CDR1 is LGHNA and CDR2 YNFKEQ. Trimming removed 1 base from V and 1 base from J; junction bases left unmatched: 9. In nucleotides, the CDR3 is TGTGCCAGCAGCCAAGGGTTAGGACTAGCGGGAGGGCCGGGCACAGATACGCAGTATTTT. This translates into CASSQGLGLAGGPGTDTQYF.

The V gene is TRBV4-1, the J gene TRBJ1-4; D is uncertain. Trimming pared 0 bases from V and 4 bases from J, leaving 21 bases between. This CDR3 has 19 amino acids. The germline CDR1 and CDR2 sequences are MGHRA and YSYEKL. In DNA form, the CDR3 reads TGCGCCAGCAGCCAAGATAGTCCCAGGTGGAGGAGGGTTAATGAAAAACTGTTTTTT. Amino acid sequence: CASSQDSPRWRRVNEKLFF.

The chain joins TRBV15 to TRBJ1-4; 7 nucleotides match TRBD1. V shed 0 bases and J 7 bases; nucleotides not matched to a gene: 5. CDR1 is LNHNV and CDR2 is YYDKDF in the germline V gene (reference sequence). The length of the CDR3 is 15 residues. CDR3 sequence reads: CATSRDPGTVEKLFF. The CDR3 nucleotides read TGTGCCACCAGCAGAGATCCGGGGACAGTTGAAAAACTGTTTTTT.

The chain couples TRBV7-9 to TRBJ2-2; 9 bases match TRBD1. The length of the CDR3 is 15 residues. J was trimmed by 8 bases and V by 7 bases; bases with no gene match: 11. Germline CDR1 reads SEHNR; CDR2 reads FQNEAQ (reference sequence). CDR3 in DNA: TGTGCCAGCACCTCCCGGACAGGGGCAGCTGGGGAGCTGTTTTTT. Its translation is CASTSRTGAAGELFF. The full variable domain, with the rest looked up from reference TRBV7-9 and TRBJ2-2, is DTGVSQNPRHKITKRGQNVTFRCDPISEHNRLYWYRQTLGQGPEFLTYFQNEAQLEKSRLLSDRFSAERPKGSFSTLEIQRTEQGDSAMYLCASTSRTGAAGELFFGEGSRLTVL.

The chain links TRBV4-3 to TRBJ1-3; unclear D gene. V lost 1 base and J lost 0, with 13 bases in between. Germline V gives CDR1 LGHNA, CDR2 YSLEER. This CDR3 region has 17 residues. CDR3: CASSQGKPGVSGNTIYF. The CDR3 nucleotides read TGCGCCAGCAGCCAAGGGAAACCCGGGGTCTCTGGAAACACCATATATTTT.

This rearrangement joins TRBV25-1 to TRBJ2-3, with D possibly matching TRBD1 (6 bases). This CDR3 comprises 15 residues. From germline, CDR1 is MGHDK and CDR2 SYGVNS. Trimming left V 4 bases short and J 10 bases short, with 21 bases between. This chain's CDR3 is CASSGYEGDLVSQYF. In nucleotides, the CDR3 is TGTGCCAGCAGTGGATACGAGGGGGATCTAGTTTCGCAGTATTTT.

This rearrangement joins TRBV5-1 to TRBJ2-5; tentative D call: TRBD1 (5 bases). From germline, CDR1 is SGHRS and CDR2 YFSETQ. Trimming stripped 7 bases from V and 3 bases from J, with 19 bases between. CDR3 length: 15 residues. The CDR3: CASYVGPSREETQYF. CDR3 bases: TGCGCCAGCTACGTGGGGCCTAGTCGGGAAGAGACCCAGTACTTC.

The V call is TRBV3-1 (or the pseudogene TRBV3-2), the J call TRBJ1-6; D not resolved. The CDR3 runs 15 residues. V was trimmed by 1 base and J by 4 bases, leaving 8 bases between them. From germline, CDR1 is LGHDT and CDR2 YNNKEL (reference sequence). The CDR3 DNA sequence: TGTGCCAGCAGCCAAGTCCTTACATATAATTCACCCCTCCACTTT. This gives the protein CASSQVLTYNSPLHF.